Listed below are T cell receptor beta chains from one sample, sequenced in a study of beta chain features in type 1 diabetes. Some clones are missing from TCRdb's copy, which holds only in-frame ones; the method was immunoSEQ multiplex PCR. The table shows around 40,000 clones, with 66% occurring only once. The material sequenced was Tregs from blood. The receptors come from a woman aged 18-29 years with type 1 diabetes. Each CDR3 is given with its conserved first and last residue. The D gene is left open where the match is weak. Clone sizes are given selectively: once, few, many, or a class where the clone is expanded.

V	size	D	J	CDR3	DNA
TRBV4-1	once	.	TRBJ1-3	CASSHPRPRNTIYF	TGCGCCAGCAGCCATCCCAGGCCCAGAAACACCATATATTTT
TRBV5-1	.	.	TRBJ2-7	CASSLEAGLLYF	TGCGCCAGCAGCTTGGAGGCAGGTCTCCTCTACTTC
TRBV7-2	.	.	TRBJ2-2	CASSPRGRTGELFF	TGTGCCAGCAGCCCACGAGGAAGGACCGGGGAGCTGTTTTTT
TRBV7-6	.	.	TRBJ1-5	CASSLVLGGYSNQPQHF	TGTGCCAGCAGCTTAGTGTTGGGGGGTTATAGCAATCAGCCCCAGCATTTT
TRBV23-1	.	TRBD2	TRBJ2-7	CASSQPALAGGISYEQYF	TGCGCCAGCAGTCAACCGGCTCTAGCGGGGGGGATATCCTACGAGCAGTACTTC
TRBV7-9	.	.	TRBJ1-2	CASSLVRINYGYTF	TGTGCCAGCAGCTTAGTCAGGATAAACTATGGCTACACCTTC
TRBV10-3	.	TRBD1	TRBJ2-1	CAISERGLGGEQFF	TGTGCCATCAGTGAGAGGGGGCTTGGGGGTGAGCAGTTCTTC
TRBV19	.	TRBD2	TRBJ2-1	CASGLAGAYNEQFF	TGTGCCAGTGGACTAGCGGGAGCCTACAATGAGCAGTTCTTC
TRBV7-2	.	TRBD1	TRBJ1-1	CASSPGLTGVSEAFF	TGTGCCAGCAGTCCCGGCTTGACAGGGGTCTCTGAAGCTTTCTTT
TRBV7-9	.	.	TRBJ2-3	CASSLGGRTDTQYF	TGTGCCAGCAGCCTAGGAGGGCGCACAGATACGCAGTATTTT
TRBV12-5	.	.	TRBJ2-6	CASGLAGGANVLTF	TGTGCTAGTGGTTTGGCGGGTGGGGCCAACGTCCTGACTTTC
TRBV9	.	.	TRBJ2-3	CASSVATGRTDTQYF	TGTGCCAGCAGCGTAGCGACAGGGAGGACAGATACGCAGTATTTT
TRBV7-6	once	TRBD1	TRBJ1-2	CASSSTLLTGAYTF	TGTGCCAGCAGCTCCACTCTGCTTACAGGGGCCTACACCTTC
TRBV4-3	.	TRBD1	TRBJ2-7	CASSQGRGPYYEQYF	TGCGCCAGCAGCCAAGGTAGGGGGCCATACTACGAGCAGTACTTC
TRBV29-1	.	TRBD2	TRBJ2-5	CSVTQLAGWETQYF	TGCAGCGTTACTCAACTAGCGGGGTGGGAGACCCAGTACTTC
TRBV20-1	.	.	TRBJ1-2	CSASQDYGYTF	TGCAGTGCTAGTCAGGACTATGGCTACACCTTC
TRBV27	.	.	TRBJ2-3	CASSFPAGKGTDTQYF	TGTGCCAGCAGTTTCCCCGCAGGGAAGGGGACAGATACGCAGTATTTT
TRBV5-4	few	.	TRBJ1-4	CASSLGGEKLFF	TGTGCCAGCAGCTTGGGAGGTGAAAAACTGTTTTTT
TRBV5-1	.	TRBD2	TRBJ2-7	CASSLGFAGGREQYF	TGCGCCAGCAGCTTGGGTTTCGCGGGGGGTCGGGAGCAGTACTTC
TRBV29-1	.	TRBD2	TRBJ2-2	CSVEGLAGLNTGELFF	TGCAGCGTTGAGGGACTAGCGGGCTTGAACACCGGGGAGCTGTTTTTT
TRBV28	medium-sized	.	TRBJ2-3	CATRRQGGRGVTDTQYF	TGTGCCACCCGACGGCAGGGAGGGAGGGGGGTCACAGATACGCAGTATTTT
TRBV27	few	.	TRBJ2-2	CASSYNRATGELFF	TGTGCCAGCAGTTACAACAGGGCCACCGGGGAGCTGTTTTTT
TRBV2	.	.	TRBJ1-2	CASSGLRGANYGYTF	TGTGCCAGCAGTGGGTTACGGGGGGCAAACTATGGCTACACCTTC
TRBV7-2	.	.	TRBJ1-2	CASSITGGEGYGYTF	TGTGCCAGCAGCATCACTGGGGGGGAGGGCTATGGCTACACCTTC
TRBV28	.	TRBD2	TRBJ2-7	CASSSRGVYEQYF	TGTGCCAGCAGTTCACGGGGGGTGTACGAGCAGTACTTC
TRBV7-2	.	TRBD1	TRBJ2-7	CASSPSQGVPYEQYF	TGTGCCAGCAGCCCGAGCCAGGGGGTCCCCTACGAGCAGTACTTC
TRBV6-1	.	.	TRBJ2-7	CASSEQADSYEQYF	TGTGCCAGCAGTGAACAAGCGGACTCCTACGAGCAGTACTTC
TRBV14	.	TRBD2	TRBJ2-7	CASSPHRVAGDYEQYF	TGTGCCAGCAGCCCCCATCGGGTAGCGGGAGACTACGAGCAGTACTTC
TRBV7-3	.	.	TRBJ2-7	CASSLTRDSYEQYF	TGTGCCAGCAGCTTAACACGCGACTCCTACGAGCAGTACTTC
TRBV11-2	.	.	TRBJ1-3	CASSLAGRGSGNTIYF	TGTGCCAGCAGCTTAGCGGGGAGAGGATCTGGAAACACCATATATTTT
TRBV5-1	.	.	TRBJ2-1	CASSLHNEQFF	TGCGCCAGCAGCCTACACAATGAGCAGTTCTTC
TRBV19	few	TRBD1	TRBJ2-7	CASQVTGGYEQYF	TGTGCCAGCCAGGTGACAGGGGGCTACGAGCAGTACTTC
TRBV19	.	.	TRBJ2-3	CASSLGEGLGTQYF	TGTGCCAGTAGTCTAGGTGAGGGCCTCGGTACGCAGTATTTT
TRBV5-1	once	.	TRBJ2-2	CASSPRTLEAGELFF	TGCGCCAGCAGCCCTAGGACCCTGGAGGCCGGGGAGCTGTTTTTT
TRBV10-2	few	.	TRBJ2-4	CASSQRQNLAKNIQYF	TGCGCCAGCAGCCAAAGACAGAACCTAGCCAAAAACATTCAGTACTTC
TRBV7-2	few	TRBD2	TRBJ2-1	CASSPRLAGGPRGEQFF	TGTGCCAGCAGCCCCCGACTAGCGGGGGGGCCGAGGGGTGAGCAGTTCTTC
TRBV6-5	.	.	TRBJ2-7	CASSRLATSSYEQYF	TGTGCCAGCAGCCGTCTAGCGACAAGCTCCTACGAGCAGTACTTC
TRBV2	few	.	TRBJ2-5	CASSLRGQSTETQYF	TGTGCCAGCAGTCTCAGGGGTCAGTCAACAGAGACCCAGTACTTC
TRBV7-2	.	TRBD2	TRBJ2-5	CASSRLGSGGQETQYF	TGTGCCAGCAGCCGACTAGGGAGCGGGGGGCAAGAGACCCAGTACTTC
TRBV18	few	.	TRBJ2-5	CASPPSGWEQYF	TGTGCCAGCCCACCTAGTGGGTGGGAGCAGTACTTC
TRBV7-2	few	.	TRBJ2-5	CASSPPNQGKETQYF	TGTGCCAGCAGCCCCCCCAATCAGGGGAAAGAGACCCAGTACTTC